The clone carrying this TCR beta chain was seen a handful of times. Its antigen remains unknown. Germline assignment: CDR1 SGHTA and CDR2 FQGNSA. The CDR3 consists of 17 residues. V lost 0 bases, J lost 8 bases, and 20 bases lay in between. The source of the sample is a study of T cell repertoires in cytomegalovirus infection. Study context: Public TCR beta signature analysis indicated the presence of both CMV infection and matching HLA type.

TCRdb itself ran the reads through MiXCR, one entry per CDR3 protein. The sample contains about 470,000 distinct CDR3 sequences, approximately 40% of which appear only once. This receptor was identified in a human donor in good health (CMV status not recorded). Some clones in this sample may be carry-over from other donors' samples. The chain couples TRBV7-2 to TRBJ2-1; the D gene is possibly TRBD2 (7 bases). The sample here was cultured PBMCs, taken from culture after CMV antigen stimulation. The CDR3 spells CASSLASGGTKVYEQFF. The DNA for the CDR3 is TGTGCCAGCAGCTTAGCGTCCGGGGGGACAAAGGTCTATGAGCAGTTCTTC. The whole variable domain, remainder taken from reference TRBV7-2 and TRBJ2-1, is GAGVSQSPSNKVTEKGKDVELRCDPISGHTALYWYRQSLGQGLEFLIYFQGNSAPDKSGLPSDRFSAERTGGSVSTLTIQRTQQEDSAVYLCASSLASGGTKVYEQFFGPGTRLTVL.